This TCR beta chain was captured in a study of blood T cell repertoires in COVID-19. The wider study: T cells, B-cell-depleted T cells, or PBMCs provided the cDNA or gDNA that served as material.

Original handling: Nucleated cell number was recorded as an estimate derived from reference gene primer amplification. Some clones are missing from TCRdb's copy, which holds only in-frame ones; the method was immunoSEQ multiplex PCR. Clone size and the V and J calls come from that table; the DNA yielded D and trimming. The profile shows 200,000 to 250,000 clones, roughly 88% of them singletons. This CDR3 has 15 residues. The trim removed 5 bases at V and 2 bases at J, leaving 4 bases unmatched. Germline CDR1 and CDR2: MDHEN and SYDVKM. This receptor was identified in a man aged 50 or older with active or convalescent COVID-19. This chain uses TRBV28 with TRBJ2-3; 10 bases fit TRBD1. Sequences were obtained from peripheral blood. In nucleotides, the CDR3 is TGTGCCAGCAGTAAGACAGGGGGCTCCACAGATACGCAGTATTTT. It encodes CASSKTGGSTDTQYF. Full variable domain (outside the CDR3, taken from reference TRBV28 and TRBJ2-3): DVKVTQSSRYLVKRTGEKVFLECVQDMDHENMFWYRQDPGLGLRLIYFSYDVKMKEKGDIPEGYSVSREKKERFSLILESASTNQTSMYLCASSKTGGSTDTQYFGPGTRLTVL.